This T cell receptor (beta chain) was observed in a study of blood T cells in healthy people across ages. Trimming left V 2 bases short and J 5 bases short, with 14 bases between. The CDR3 contains 15 residues. CDR1 and CDR2 (germline): SGHKS, YYEKEE (reference sequence). Together with a sample-barcoded 5' primer, a J-beta primer mix was included in a second PCR lasting roughly 6 to 12 cycles. A template-switch adaptor containing 12 random nucleotides labeled each cDNA molecule. Every sample gave at least 3 million paired-end reads containing CDR3. In TCRdb, the 5' RACE reads were re-called with MiXCR into one record per CDR3 protein. The table shows around 1,700,000 distinct CDR3 sequences, with roughly 27% occurring only once. Each donor's blood draw was approximately 10 milliliters of peripheral blood.

The genes are TRBV5-5 and TRBJ2-1, with no clear D. The clonotype originates from a woman in her twenties or thirties in good health. The specimen was blood. For the CDR3, the DNA is TGTGCCAGCAGCTTTTTGCATGGCTTGGACAATGAGCAGTTCTTC. It specifies CASSFLHGLDNEQFF.